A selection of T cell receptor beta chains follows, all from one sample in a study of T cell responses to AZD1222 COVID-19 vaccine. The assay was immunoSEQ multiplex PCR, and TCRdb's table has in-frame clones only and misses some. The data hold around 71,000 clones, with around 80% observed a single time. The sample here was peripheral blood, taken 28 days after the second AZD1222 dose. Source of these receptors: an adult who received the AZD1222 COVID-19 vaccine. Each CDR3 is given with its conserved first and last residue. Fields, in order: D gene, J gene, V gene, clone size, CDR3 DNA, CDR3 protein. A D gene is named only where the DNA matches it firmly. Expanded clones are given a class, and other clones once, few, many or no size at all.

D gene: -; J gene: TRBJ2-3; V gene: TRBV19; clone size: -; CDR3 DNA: TGTGCCAGTAGACAGTCTGGAGATACGCAGTATTTT; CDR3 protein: CASRQSGDTQYF
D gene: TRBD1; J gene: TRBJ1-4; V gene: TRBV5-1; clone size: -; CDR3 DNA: TGCGCCAGCAGATCCACCGGGACAGATAATGAAAAACTGTTTTTT; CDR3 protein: CASRSTGTDNEKLFF
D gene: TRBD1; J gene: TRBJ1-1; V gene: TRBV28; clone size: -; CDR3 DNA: TGTGCCAGCAGTTTACAGGACAGGCTGAACACTGAAGCTTTCTTT; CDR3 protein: CASSLQDRLNTEAFF
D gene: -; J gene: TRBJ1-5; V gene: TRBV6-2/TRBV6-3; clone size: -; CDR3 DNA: TGTGCCAGCAGTTACCGGGAGGGCGGCAATCAGCCCCAGCATTTT; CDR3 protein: CASSYREGGNQPQHF
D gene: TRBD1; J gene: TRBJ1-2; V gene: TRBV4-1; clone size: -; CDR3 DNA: TGCGCCAGCAGCCCACAGGGGGCGCGAGGCTACACCTTC; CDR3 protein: CASSPQGARGYTF
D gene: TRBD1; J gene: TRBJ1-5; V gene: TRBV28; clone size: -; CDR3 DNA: TGTGCCAGCAGATCGGGACAGGGCAATCAGCCCCAGCATTTT; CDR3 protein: CASRSGQGNQPQHF
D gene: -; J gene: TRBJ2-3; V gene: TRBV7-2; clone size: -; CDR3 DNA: TGTGCCAGCGCCCAAATACAGGGACCCCCAGATACGCAGTATTTT; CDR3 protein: CASAQIQGPPDTQYF
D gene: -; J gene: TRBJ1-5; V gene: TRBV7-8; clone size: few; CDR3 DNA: TGTGCCAGCAGCTTAGAAGGGGATCAGCCCCAGCATTTT; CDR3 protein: CASSLEGDQPQHF
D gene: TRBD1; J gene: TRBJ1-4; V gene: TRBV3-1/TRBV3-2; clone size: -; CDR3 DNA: TGTGCCAGCAGCGAGACAGGGGGAGTGTGGAAACTGTTTTTT; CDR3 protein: CASSETGGVWKLFF
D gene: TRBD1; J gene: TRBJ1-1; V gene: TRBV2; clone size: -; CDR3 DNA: TGTGCCAGCAGTCTACAGGGGGCTGAAAACACTGAAGCTTTCTTT; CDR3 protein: CASSLQGAENTEAFF
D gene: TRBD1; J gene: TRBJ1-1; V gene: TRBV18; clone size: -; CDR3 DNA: TGTGCCAGCTCACCACAAAGGGGGCAGACTGAAGCTTTCTTT; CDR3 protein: CASSPQRGQTEAFF
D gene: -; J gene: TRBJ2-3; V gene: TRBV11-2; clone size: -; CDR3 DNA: TGTGCCAGCAGCTTGCAAGCAGGACGGACAGATACGCAGTATTTT; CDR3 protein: CASSLQAGRTDTQYF
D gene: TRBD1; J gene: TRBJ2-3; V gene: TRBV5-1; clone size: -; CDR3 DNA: TGCGCCAGCAGCCTGAGCGACCTAGGGGGCTTTACAGATACGCAGTATTTT; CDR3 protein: CASSLSDLGGFTDTQYF
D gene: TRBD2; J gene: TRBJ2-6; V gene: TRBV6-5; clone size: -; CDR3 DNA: TGTGCCAGCAGCAGTCGGGAGGCTGGGGCCAACGTCCTGACTTTC; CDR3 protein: CASSSREAGANVLTF
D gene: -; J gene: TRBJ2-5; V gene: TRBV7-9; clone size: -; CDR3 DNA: TGTGCCAGCAGCTTAGCGGAGATTGCGCAAGAGACCCAGTACTTC; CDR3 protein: CASSLAEIAQETQYF
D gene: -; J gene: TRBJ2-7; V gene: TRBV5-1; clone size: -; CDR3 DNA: TGCGCCAGCAGCTTGGCAGGACCCTACGAGCAGTACTTC; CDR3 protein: CASSLAGPYEQYF
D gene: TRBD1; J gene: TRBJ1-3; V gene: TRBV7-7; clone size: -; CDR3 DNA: TGTGCTAGCAGTACCGGGACAGGGGTTGGAAACACCATATATTTT; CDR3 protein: CASSTGTGVGNTIYF
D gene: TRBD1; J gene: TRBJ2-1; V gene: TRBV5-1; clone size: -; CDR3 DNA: TGCGCCAGCGGACAGGGGGACACGATGGGGAATGAGCAGTTCTTC; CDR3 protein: CASGQGDTMGNEQFF
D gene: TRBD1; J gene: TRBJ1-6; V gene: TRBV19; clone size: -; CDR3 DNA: TGTGCCACTACAGACAGGGGTGACTATAATTCACCCCTCCACTTT; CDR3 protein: CATTDRGDYNSPLHF
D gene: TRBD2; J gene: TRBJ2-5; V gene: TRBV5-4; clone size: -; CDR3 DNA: TGTGCCAGCAGTTTTACACTAGCGGGGGGGCGAGAGACCCAGTACTTC; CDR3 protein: CASSFTLAGGRETQYF
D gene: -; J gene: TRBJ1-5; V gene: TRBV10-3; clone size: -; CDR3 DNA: TGTGCCGTTAGCGAGGCAGGGAGTCAGCCCCAGCATTTT; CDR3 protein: CAVSEAGSQPQHF
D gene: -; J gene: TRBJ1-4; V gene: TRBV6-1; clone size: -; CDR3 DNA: TGTGCCAGCAGTGAATTACAAGGAGGGGGTAATGAAAAACTGTTTTTT; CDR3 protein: CASSELQGGGNEKLFF
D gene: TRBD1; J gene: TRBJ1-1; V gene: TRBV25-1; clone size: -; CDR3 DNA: TGTGCCAGCAGTGACGTCGGACAGGGGGCGAGAGCTTTCTTT; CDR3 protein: CASSDVGQGARAFF
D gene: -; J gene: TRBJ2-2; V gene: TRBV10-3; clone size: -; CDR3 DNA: TGTGCCATCAGTGAGACACCCGACAGGAACACCGGGGAGCTGTTTTTT; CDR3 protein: CAISETPDRNTGELFF
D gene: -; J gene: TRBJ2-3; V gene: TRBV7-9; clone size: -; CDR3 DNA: TGTGCCAGCAGCTCCCGGACTCAAACGCAGTATTTT; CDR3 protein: CASSSRTQTQYF
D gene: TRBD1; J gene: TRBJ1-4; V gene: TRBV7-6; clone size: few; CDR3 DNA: TGTGCCAGCAGTTCCCGACAGGGGACTAATGAAAAACTGTTTTTT; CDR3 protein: CASSSRQGTNEKLFF
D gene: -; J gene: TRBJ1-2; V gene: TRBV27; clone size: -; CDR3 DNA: TGTGCCAGCAGTTTATGGGGGGGCGGCTATGGCTACACCTTC; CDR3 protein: CASSLWGGGYGYTF
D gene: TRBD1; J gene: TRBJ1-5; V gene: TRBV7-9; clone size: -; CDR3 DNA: TGTGCCAGCAGCTACGGACAGGGGGGCAGCAATCAGCCCCAGCATTTT; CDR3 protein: CASSYGQGGSNQPQHF
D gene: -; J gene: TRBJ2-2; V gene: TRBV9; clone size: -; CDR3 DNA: TGTGCCAGCAGCGCGGGGACCGTAAACACCGGGGAGCTGTTTTTT; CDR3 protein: CASSAGTVNTGELFF
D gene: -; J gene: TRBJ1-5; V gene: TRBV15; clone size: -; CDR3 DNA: TGTGCCACCAGCAGAGTACGGGCAGGGGTAAGCAATCAGCCCCAGCATTTT; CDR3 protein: CATSRVRAGVSNQPQHF
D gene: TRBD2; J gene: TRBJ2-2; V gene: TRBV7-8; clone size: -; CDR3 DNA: TGTGCCAGCAGCTTAACCATTCTAGCGGCTCCGAACACCGGGGAGCTGTTTTTT; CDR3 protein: CASSLTILAAPNTGELFF
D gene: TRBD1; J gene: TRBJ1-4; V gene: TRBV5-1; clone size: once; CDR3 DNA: TGCGCCAGCAGCCCAGGGACAGCCTGGGGAGAAAAACTGTTTTTT; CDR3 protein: CASSPGTAWGEKLFF
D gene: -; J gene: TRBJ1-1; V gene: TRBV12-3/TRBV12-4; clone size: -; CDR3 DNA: TGTGCCAGCAGTTTGGGTGCCACTGAAGCTTTCTTT; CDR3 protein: CASSLGATEAFF
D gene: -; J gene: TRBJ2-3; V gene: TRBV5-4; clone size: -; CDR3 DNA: TGTGCCAGCAGTCCAGCCCCGGACAGAAGCACAGATACGCAGTATTTT; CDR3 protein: CASSPAPDRSTDTQYF
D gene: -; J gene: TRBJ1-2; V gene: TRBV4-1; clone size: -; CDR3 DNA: TGCGCCAGCAGCCAAGAGATTCGGGTTAGTGGCTACACCTTC; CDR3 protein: CASSQEIRVSGYTF
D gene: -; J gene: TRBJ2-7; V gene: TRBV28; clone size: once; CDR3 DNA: TGTGCCAGCAGTTTTCAGGGCTATTTAAAGGGCTCCTACGAGCAGTACTTC; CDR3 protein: CASSFQGYLKGSYEQYF
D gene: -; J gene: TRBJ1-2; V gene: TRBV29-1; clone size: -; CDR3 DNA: TGCAGCGTTGAGAAGCGGGGGGGTAGCTATGGCTACACCTTC; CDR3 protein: CSVEKRGGSYGYTF
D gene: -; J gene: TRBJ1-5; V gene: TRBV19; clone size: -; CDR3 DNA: TGTGCCAGTAGTATCAACACCTTCAATCAGCCCCAGCATTTT; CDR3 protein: CASSINTFNQPQHF
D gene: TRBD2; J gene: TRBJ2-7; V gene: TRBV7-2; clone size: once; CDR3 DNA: TGTGCCAGCAGCCCGGGACGGGGGGGGGCTTACGAGCAGTACTTC; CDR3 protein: CASSPGRGGAYEQYF
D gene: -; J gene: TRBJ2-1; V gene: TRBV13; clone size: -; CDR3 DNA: TGTGCCAGCAGCTCCTCGCGGGGGCCGTACAATGAGCAGTTCTTC; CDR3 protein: CASSSSRGPYNEQFF
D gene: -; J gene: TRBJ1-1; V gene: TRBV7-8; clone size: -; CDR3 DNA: TGTGCCAGCAGCCCAGGGACAATTGAAGCTTTCTTT; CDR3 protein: CASSPGTIEAFF
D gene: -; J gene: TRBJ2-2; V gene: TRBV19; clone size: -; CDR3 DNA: TGTGCCAGTAGTACCGGACGGACTACCGGGGAGCTGTTTTTT; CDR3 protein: CASSTGRTTGELFF
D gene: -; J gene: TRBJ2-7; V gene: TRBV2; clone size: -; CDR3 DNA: TGTGCCAGCAGTGAATACAGGCTCGAGCAGTACTTC; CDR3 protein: CASSEYRLEQYF
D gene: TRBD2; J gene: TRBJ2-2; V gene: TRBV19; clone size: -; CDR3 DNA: TGTGCCAGTACCGGCGGGGGGGCCGTCACCGGGGAGCTGTTTTTT; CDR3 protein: CASTGGGAVTGELFF
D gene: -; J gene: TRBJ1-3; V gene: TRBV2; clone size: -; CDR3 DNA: TGTGCCAGCAGCGTAGAACAGGGTACTTCTGGAAACACCATATATTTT; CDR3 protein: CASSVEQGTSGNTIYF
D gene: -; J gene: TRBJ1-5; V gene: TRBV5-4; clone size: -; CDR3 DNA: TGTGCCAGCAGCTTGGCCGGGGAGTCGGGTCAGCCCCAGCATTTT; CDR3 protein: CASSLAGESGQPQHF